This T cell receptor (beta chain) appears in the sequencing data of a study of beta chain features in type 1 diabetes. Turning to this clone: Antigen specificity is unknown.

Sequencing targeted expressed TCRB transcripts, as all isolated RNA had been reverse transcribed. About 3.57 million reads per sample were averaged for naive, central memory and regulatory samples. Sequenced by immunoSEQ multiplex PCR; TCRdb stores in-frame clones only, minus some. The top ten hold around 0.1% of the sample, which has hundreds of thousands of clones, less than 20% seen once. Whole-study findings and limits: The naive, central memory and Treg TCRB repertoires showed an apparent similarity that was greater among patients than among healthy donors. These data did not resolve whether HLA type affects TCRB rearrangement.

The germline V gene has CDR1 SGDLS and CDR2 YYNGEE. This CDR3 has 19 amino acids. V shed 2 bases, J shed 5 bases, and the junction held 13 bases outside the gene matches. This TCR was sampled from a man in his late teens or twenties in good health. Sequencing input: naive CD4+ T cells from blood. This chain joins TRBV9 and TRBJ2-5; TRBD2 agrees at 15 bases. The CDR3 loop is CASSVTPGLAGGLWETQYF. The DNA for the CDR3 is TGTGCCAGCAGCGTTACACCGGGACTAGCGGGAGGTTTATGGGAGACCCAGTACTTC.